The 14 T cell receptor beta chains in this list originate from one sample, sequenced in a study of cytomegalovirus exposure and HLA in healthy donors. Profiled with immunoSEQ multiplex PCR; TCRdb holds only in-frame clones, not every one. The sample has 120,000 or so clones; approximately 90% are singletons. The sequenced sample was PBMCs. The source is a woman aged 18-29 years in good health and CMV-seronegative.

The chain is built from TRBV19 and TRBJ2-7; TRBD2 might be the D (7 bases). V lost 1 base and J lost 6, with 16 bases in between. The length of the CDR3 is 15 residues. The germline V gene has CDR1 LNHDA and CDR2 SQIVND (reference sequence). CDR3 sequence (DNA): TGTGCCAGTAGTATAGCATACGACGGGGGGCGCGAGCAGTACTTC. Translation gives CASSIAYDGGREQYF.

J is TRBJ2-5 and V is TRBV28; D is unresolved. This CDR3 is 13 amino acids long. The germline V gene has CDR1 MDHEN and CDR2 SYDVKM. The V end lost 6 bases, the J end lost 0 bases, and 8 bases lay between the germline ends. DNA for the CDR3: TGTGCCAGCAGCCCCGTAAACCAAGAGACCCAGTACTTC. Its translation: CASSPVNQETQYF.

The chain employs TRBV30 and TRBJ1-6, with D possibly TRBD1 on 6 matching bases. V lost 2 bases and J lost 7, with 9 bases in between. The germline CDR1 and CDR2 sequences are GTSNPN and SVGIG (reference sequence). There are 13 residues in the CDR3. The CDR3 here is CAWSYQGNSPLHF. In DNA form, the CDR3 reads TGTGCCTGGAGTTACCAGGGGAATTCACCCCTCCACTTT.

This clone was observed a few times. V is TRBV5-4 and J is TRBJ2-1, with a tentative D call TRBD1 (7 bases). Germline V gives CDR1 SGHNT, CDR2 YYREEE (reference sequence). This CDR3 is 15 amino acids long. Trimming pared 4 bases from V and 7 bases from J, leaving 18 bases between. CDR3 sequence (DNA): TGTGCCAGCAGCGGCATACTACAGGGGAGGAATGAGCAGTTCTTC. Translation: CASSGILQGRNEQFF.

The chain joins TRBV7-9 to TRBJ1-6; D is perhaps TRBD1 (5 bases). Trimming took off 1 base at V and 13 bases at J, with 5 bases between the two ends. The CDR3 has 11 amino acids. Germline-derived CDR1 and CDR2 are SEHNR and FQNEAQ (reference sequence). The CDR3 loop is CASSLEGPLHF. The CDR3, as DNA: TGTGCCAGCAGCTTAGAGGGGCCCCTCCACTTT.

The chain carries TRBV2 and TRBJ2-1; TRBD2 matches at 13 bases. V shed 5 bases and J 14 bases; nucleotides not matched to a gene: 9. CDR3 length equals 14 residues. Germline CDR1 is SNHLY and CDR2 is FYNNEI. The CDR3 nucleotides read TGTGCCAGCAGTCTCGGGACTAGCGGGGTAGACAAGTTCTTC. It is translated as CASSLGTSGVDKFF.

The chain combines TRBV9 with TRBJ1-1; perhaps TRBD1 as D (5 bases). V was shortened by 4 bases and J by 2 bases, with 15 bases between the two germline ends. The germline CDR1 and CDR2 sequences are SGDLS and YYNGEE. This CDR3 has 15 residues. The CDR3 DNA sequence: TGTGCCAGCAGCTTTTTCCGAGGGACTAACACTGAAGCTTTCTTT. This encodes CASSFFRGTNTEAFF.

The chain carries TRBV10-3 and TRBJ1-4, with D tentatively TRBD1 (6 bases). V lost 6 bases to trimming and J lost 2 bases, with 7 bases between them. This CDR3 comprises 13 residues. Germline CDR1 and CDR2: ENHRY and SYGVKD. CDR3 residues: CAIRDSTNEKLFF. DNA of the CDR3: TGTGCCATCAGGGACAGCACTAATGAAAAACTGTTTTTT.

The genes are TRBV4-2 and TRBJ1-2; the D is unclear. The V end lost 0 bases, the J end lost 4 bases, and 12 bases lay between the germline ends. There are 15 residues in the CDR3. Germline assignment: CDR1 LGHNA and CDR2 YNFKEQ. In DNA, the CDR3 is TGTGCCAGCAGCCAAGAAGGATGGGCCTCCTATGGCTACACCTTC. This codes for CASSQEGWASYGYTF.

The V call is TRBV6-1, the J call TRBJ2-3, with D perhaps TRBD1 (5 bases). The V gene's germline CDR1 is MNHNS and CDR2 SASEGT. The V end was cut by 0 bases, the J end by 5 bases, with 18 bases between. CDR3 length: 17 residues. CDR3: CASSEASTGARGDTQYF. Written as DNA, the CDR3 is TGTGCCAGCAGTGAAGCGAGTACAGGAGCAAGGGGAGATACGCAGTATTTT.

J is TRBJ2-1 and V is TRBV27; 11 bases are a match to TRBD2. V lost 5 bases, J lost 11 bases, and 17 bases stayed unmatched. The CDR3 contains 17 residues. In germline, CDR1 is MNHEY, CDR2 SMNVEV (reference sequence). This CDR3 is CASSPLPDSGRADKQFF. CDR3 bases: TGTGCCAGCAGTCCCCTTCCTGATAGCGGGAGGGCCGACAAGCAGTTCTTC.

V gene TRBV6-5 combines with J gene TRBJ1-2; 8 bases fit TRBD1. Germline CDR1 is MNHEY and CDR2 is SVGAGI. With V trimmed by 5 bases and J by 4 bases, 6 bases remained unmatched. The CDR3 totals 14 residues. CDR3 residues: CASSPQGASYGYTF. The CDR3 DNA reads TGTGCCAGCAGTCCTCAGGGGGCCAGCTATGGCTACACCTTC.

CDR3 protein: CASSEPRLAGQETQYF. The DNA for the CDR3 is TGTGCCAGCAGTGAACCCCGACTAGCGGGACAAGAGACCCAGTACTTC. This chain connects TRBV6-1 to TRBJ2-5, with 11 bases that match TRBD2. Germline CDR1 reads MNHNS; CDR2 reads SASEGT. Trimming cost V 2 bases and J 2 bases; bases outside gene matches: 4. The CDR3 has 16 amino acids.

The V gene is TRBV30, the J gene TRBJ2-1; a weak D match, TRBD2 (6 bases). Germline V gene lookup returns CDR1 GTSNPN and CDR2 SVGIG (reference sequence). V was cut by 2 bases and J by 6 bases, with 17 bases left in between. This CDR3 spans 15 amino acids. As DNA, the CDR3 is TGTGCCTGGAGTCGCTTGGGCCTGGGGGGCAATGAGCAGTTCTTC. It translates to CAWSRLGLGGNEQFF.